These 21 T cell receptor beta chains were all obtained from the same sample, sequenced in a study of blood T cell repertoires in COVID-19. The method was immunoSEQ multiplex PCR; TCRdb's version includes in-frame clones alone and lacks a portion of them. The sample has under 200,000 clones, over 70% seen once. Input material: PBMCs or T cells enriched from blood (not recorded which). These receptor sequences come from a man aged 45-60 years who had recovered from COVID-19.

This sequence joins TRBV28 and TRBJ1-6; D is unresolved. Per germline, CDR1 MDHEN and CDR2 SYDVKM. The length of the CDR3 is 14 residues. Deletions cut 3 bases from V and 10 bases from J, with 13 bases between. The CDR3, as DNA: TGTGCCAGCAGTTTTACCGATAGCCGCTCACCCCTCCACTTT. This gives the protein CASSFTDSRSPLHF.

The rearrangement uses TRBV3-1 (or the pseudogene TRBV3-2) and TRBJ2-1; 10 bases align to TRBD2. The V gene end was trimmed by 1 base and the J gene end by 9 bases; junction bases not matched to a gene: 12. Germline values: CDR1 LGHDT, CDR2 YNNKEL (reference sequence). The length of the CDR3 is 17 residues. CDR3 region: CASSQVRLAGVGGEQFF. The CDR3 DNA is TGTGCCAGCAGCCAAGTCAGGCTAGCGGGAGTTGGAGGTGAGCAGTTCTTC.

This chain connects TRBV19 to TRBJ2-4, with D maybe TRBD1 (6 bases). The CDR3 spans 16 residues. V lost 2 bases and J 6 bases, leaving 17 bases between the germline ends. CDR1 is LNHDA and CDR2 is SQIVND in the germline V gene (reference sequence). CDR3 amino acids: CASSIRLGGFRNIQYF. Here the CDR3 DNA reads TGTGCCAGTAGTATAAGATTAGGGGGATTTAGAAACATTCAGTACTTC. The full variable domain, completed using reference TRBV19 and TRBJ2-4, is DGGITQSPKYLFRKEGQNVTLSCEQNLNHDAMYWYRQDPGQGLRLIYYSQIVNDFQKGDIAEGYSVSREKKESFPLTVTSAQKNPTAFYLCASSIRLGGFRNIQYFGAGTRLSVL.

The rearrangement links TRBV19 to TRBJ2-5; 7 nucleotides line up with TRBD1. Germline-derived CDR1 and CDR2 are LNHDA and SQIVND (reference sequence). V trimming: 6 bases; J trimming: 2 bases; junction bases outside the gene matches: 6. CDR3 length equals 14 residues. The chain's CDR3 is CASSAGTAQETQYF. The DNA of the CDR3 is TGTGCCAGTAGCGCCGGGACAGCACAAGAGACCCAGTACTTC. Supplemented by reference TRBV19 and TRBJ2-5, the full variable domain reads DGGITQSPKYLFRKEGQNVTLSCEQNLNHDAMYWYRQDPGQGLRLIYYSQIVNDFQKGDIAEGYSVSREKKESFPLTVTSAQKNPTAFYLCASSAGTAQETQYFGPGTRLLVL.

This chain joins TRBV5-6 and TRBJ2-7; 8 bases align to TRBD1. After removal of 6 bases from V and 3 bases from J, the junction contained 8 bases not matched to a gene. This CDR3 comprises 14 residues. The germline V gene encodes CDR1 SGHDT and CDR2 YYEEEE. The chain's CDR3 is CASNQPGQDYEQYF. In DNA form, the CDR3 reads TGTGCCAGCAACCAACCGGGACAGGACTACGAGCAGTACTTC.

The chain is built from TRBV25-1 and TRBJ1-4, with D possibly matching TRBD1 (6 bases). The germline V gene has CDR1 MGHDK and CDR2 SYGVNS. Trimming took 3 bases from V and 5 from J, leaving 13 bases between them. The CDR3 totals 15 residues. The CDR3 is CASSEGARGNEKLFF. The CDR3 DNA sequence: TGTGCCAGCAGTGAGGGGGCCAGGGGCAATGAAAAACTGTTTTTT.

The chain recombines TRBV24-1 with TRBJ2-5, with TRBD2 as a possible D gene (6 bases). This CDR3 spans 15 amino acids. Germline lookup yields CDR1 KGHDR and CDR2 SFDVKD. Deletions cut 4 bases from V and 2 bases from J, with 13 bases between. CDR3 amino acids: CATSDPTSGQETQYF. DNA for the CDR3: TGTGCCACCAGTGACCCGACTAGTGGGCAAGAGACCCAGTACTTC.

The V and J genes are TRBV24-1 and TRBJ2-1; TRBD2 matches 7 bases. CDR3 size: 14 residues. CDR1 and CDR2 (germline): KGHDR, SFDVKD. V gave up 2 bases and J gave up 9 bases; unmatched junction bases: 6. The CDR3 protein is CATSDSAGVLEQFF. DNA for the CDR3: TGTGCCACCAGTGATTCTGCGGGAGTCCTTGAGCAGTTCTTC.

This clone was detected a few times. CDR3 in DNA: TGTGCCAGCAGTGAAACAGGGCCCGACGAGACCCAGTACTTC. Translated: CASSETGPDETQYF. V and J are TRBV25-1 and TRBJ2-5; TRBD1 is a possible D gene (6 bases). V dropped 2 bases and J dropped 5 bases, with 12 bases sitting between them. Germline assignment: CDR1 MGHDK and CDR2 SYGVNS. This CDR3 is 14 amino acids long.

The chain is built from TRBV10-3 and TRBJ2-1; 8 nucleotides align to TRBD2. From germline, CDR1 is ENHRY and CDR2 SYGVKD. J was trimmed by 7 bases and V by 2 bases; bases with no gene match: 7. This CDR3 region has 15 residues. For the CDR3, the DNA is TGTGCCATCAGTGAGCCTGGACTAGCCCGAAATGAGCAGTTCTTC. Protein sequence: CAISEPGLARNEQFF.

This clone has just one count. V usage is TRBV6-5 and J usage is TRBJ1-5, with TRBD1 matching over 7 bases. CDR1 is MNHEY, CDR2 SVGAGI, per germline. Trimming took 8 bases from V and 2 from J; bases not matched to a gene: 6. This CDR3 contains 14 residues. CDR3: CASGGQYGNQPQHF. DNA for the CDR3: TGTGCCAGCGGGGGACAGTACGGCAATCAGCCCCAGCATTTT.

This clone was seen once. Written as DNA, the CDR3 is TGTGCCAGCAGCTTAAACGGGAATTCACCCCTCCACTTT. Translation: CASSLNGNSPLHF. The gene calls are TRBV7-9 and TRBJ1-6, with D unresolved. Per the germline V gene, CDR1 is SEHNR and CDR2 is FQNEAQ (reference sequence). The CDR3 consists of 13 residues. V shed 2 bases and J shed 7 bases, with 6 bases lying between them. The full variable domain, completed using reference TRBV7-9 and TRBJ1-6, is DTGVSQNPRHKITKRGQNVTFRCDPISEHNRLYWYRQTLGQGPEFLTYFQNEAQLEKSRLLSDRFSAERPKGSFSTLEIQRTEQGDSAMYLCASSLNGNSPLHFGNGTRLTVT.

The chain links TRBV2 to TRBJ2-3; TRBD1 matches at 11 bases. V lost 6 bases, J lost 3 bases, and 2 bases stayed unmatched. The CDR3 is 14 residues long. CDR1 is SNHLY, CDR2 FYNNEI, per germline. The CDR3 reads CASRDRGPTDTQYF. The CDR3 region has the DNA TGTGCCAGCAGGGACAGGGGGCCTACAGATACGCAGTATTTT. The whole variable domain, filled in from reference TRBV2 and TRBJ2-3, reads EPEVTQTPSHQVTQMGQEVILRCVPISNHLYFYWYRQILGQKVEFLVSFYNNEISEKSEIFDDQFSVERPDGSNFTLKIRSTKLEDSAMYFCASRDRGPTDTQYFGPGTRLTVL.

The chain is built from TRBV24-1 and TRBJ2-7; perhaps TRBD2 as D (6 bases). The length of the CDR3 is 12 residues. V gave up 10 bases and J gave up 5 bases, with 14 bases separating them. Per the germline V gene, CDR1 is KGHDR and CDR2 is SFDVKD. The CDR3 spells CATGASADEQYF. For the CDR3, the DNA is TGTGCCACTGGGGCTAGCGCTGACGAGCAGTACTTC.

The CDR3 is CASSYPLAGVTDTQYF. The CDR3 region has the DNA TGTGCCAGCAGTTACCCCCTAGCGGGGGTCACAGATACGCAGTATTTT. The J gene is TRBJ2-3, the V gene TRBV6-2 or TRBV6-3; 10 bases map to TRBD2. The germline CDR1 and CDR2 sequences are MNHEY and SVGEGT. This CDR3 spans 16 amino acids. After removal of 2 bases from V and 2 bases from J, the junction contained 4 bases not matched to a gene.

V gene TRBV28 combines with J gene TRBJ2-7; TRBD1 matches at 10 bases. V dropped 4 bases and J dropped 3; count of bases not matched to a gene: 15. This CDR3 contains 18 residues. Per germline, CDR1 MDHEN and CDR2 SYDVKM. The CDR3 loop is CASSSTSNRDRGRYEQYF. The DNA of the CDR3 is TGTGCCAGCAGTTCAACCTCGAACCGGGACAGGGGACGCTACGAGCAGTACTTC. The whole variable domain, remainder taken from reference TRBV28 and TRBJ2-7, is DVKVTQSSRYLVKRTGEKVFLECVQDMDHENMFWYRQDPGLGLRLIYFSYDVKMKEKGDIPEGYSVSREKKERFSLILESASTNQTSMYLCASSSTSNRDRGRYEQYFGPGTRLTVT.

In this sample, this clone turned up a few times. CDR3 sequence (DNA): TGTGCCAGCAGTGAGGGGACTAACACCGGGGAGCTGTTTTTT. Amino acid sequence: CASSEGTNTGELFF. V gene TRBV6-4 combines with J gene TRBJ2-2, with a weak D call TRBD2 (6 bases). The CDR3 spans 14 residues. Germline assignment: CDR1 MRHNA and CDR2 SNTAGT. V dropped 3 bases and J dropped 2 bases, with 7 bases sitting between them.

The rearrangement uses TRBV5-5 and TRBJ1-4; D is uncertain. The CDR3 runs to 16 residues. Germline V CDR1 and CDR2: SGHKS, YYEKEE (reference sequence). V lost 2 bases and J 0 bases, leaving 11 bases between the germline ends. CDR3 nucleotides: TGTGCCAGCAGCTTTAGGCAGGTCACAACTAATGAAAAACTGTTTTTT. Protein product: CASSFRQVTTNEKLFF.

The chain couples TRBV6-2 or TRBV6-3 to TRBJ2-1, with a weak D call TRBD2 (6 bases). CDR1 and CDR2 from the germline V gene are MNHEY and SVGEGT. V lost 5 bases to trimming and J lost 7 bases, with 6 bases between them. CDR3 size: 11 residues. CDR3 bases: TGTGCCAGCAGTCGGGGGAATGAGCAGTTCTTC. Translation gives CASSRGNEQFF.

The chain uses TRBV18 and TRBJ1-1; TRBD1 is a possible D gene (6 bases). This CDR3 is built from 16 residues. Germline V gene sequence: CDR1 KGHSH, CDR2 LQKENI. V lost 1 base and J 4 bases, leaving 16 bases between the germline ends. The CDR3 DNA sequence: TGTGCCAGCTCACCACTTCAACAGGGTTTTGGCACTGAAGCTTTCTTT. This translates into CASSPLQQGFGTEAFF. The whole variable domain, remainder taken from reference TRBV18 and TRBJ1-1, is NAGVMQNPRHLVRRRGQEARLRCSPMKGHSHVYWYRQLPEEGLKFMVYLQKENIIDESGMPKERFSAEFPKEGPSILRIQQVVRGDSAAYFCASSPLQQGFGTEAFFGQGTRLTVV.

CDR3 residues: CASSQRFNEAFF. For the CDR3, the DNA is TGTGCCAGCAGCCAGCGATTTAATGAAGCTTTCTTT. The chain is built from TRBV14 and TRBJ1-1, with no clear D. With 3 bases removed from V and 7 bases from J, the gap between germline ends came to 9 bases. Germline CDR1 reads SGHDN; CDR2 reads FVKESK. This CDR3 spans 12 amino acids.